This is a list of T cell receptor beta chains from one sample in a study of T cells expressing NK-cell markers. TCRdb reprocessed the 5' RACE reads, keeping one entry per CDR3 protein, no DNA. The repertoire table contains about 390,000 distinct CDR3 sequences. The sequenced sample consisted of blood T cells: a sorted CD56 or NKG2C T cell subset, CD4+ or CD8+ T cells, or bulk PBMC T cells (not recorded which). Receptors originate from a woman between 45 and 60 years old in good health. Each CDR3 is given with its conserved first and last residue.

V gene	J gene	CDR3 protein
TRBV6-2/TRBV6-3	TRBJ2-2	CASSGSARELFF
TRBV11-2	TRBJ2-2	CASSPAPHAGELFF
TRBV6-6	TRBJ2-1	CASSRTSGSLIREQFF
TRBV10-3	TRBJ2-1	CAIIAGDSYNEQFF
TRBV6-1	TRBJ2-3	CASSEWDRGDTQYF
TRBV11-3	TRBJ2-5	CASSSTVSNTETQYF
TRBV10-3	TRBJ2-7	CAISEGTSGTSSYEQYF
TRBV3-1	TRBJ2-7	CASSQEGERYEQYF
TRBV29-1	TRBJ2-1	CSVEDSQLLAGIYNEQFF
TRBV15	TRBJ1-5	CATSRQQNQPQHF
TRBV6-1	TRBJ2-1	CATSGLARNEQFF
TRBV4-1	TRBJ2-1	CASSQVTLADYNEQFF
TRBV19	TRBJ2-1	CASRQDSYNEQFF
TRBV5-1	TRBJ2-1	CASSLGGLPTNEQFF
TRBV5-5	TRBJ2-2	CASSSRLAGGPTGELFF
TRBV5-1	TRBJ2-1	CASRSTSGGPNEQFF
TRBV20-1	TRBJ2-1	CSASQGNNEQFF
TRBV20-1	TRBJ2-7	CSADDLAGEQYF
TRBV11-2	TRBJ2-2	CASSLGRGGTSGFTGELFF
TRBV6-5	TRBJ1-5	CASSSRWSRDWGGQPQHF
TRBV7-9	TRBJ1-2	CASSLDSYGYTF
TRBV3-1	TRBJ2-6	CASSSGFSGANVLTF
TRBV20-1	TRBJ2-2	CSARTSGGIGELFF
TRBV15	TRBJ1-6	CATSGSSYNSPLHF
TRBV11-1	TRBJ2-1	CASSLAGLEPPQFF
TRBV7-9	TRBJ2-7	CASSLVRQAPYEQYF
TRBV29-1	TRBJ2-3	CSLLSARRQDTQYF
TRBV5-4	TRBJ1-4	CASSLAPAGNEKLFF
TRBV20-1	TRBJ2-5	CSAIQPYQETQYF
TRBV7-2	TRBJ2-1	CASSLHDSGNNEQFF
TRBV3-1	TRBJ2-2	CASSQGSAPGELFF
TRBV30	TRBJ2-1	CAWSKGSEQFF
TRBV27	TRBJ2-3	CASSSAGITDTQYF
TRBV27	TRBJ2-1	CASSRTSGTSYNEQFF
TRBV7-2	TRBJ2-1	CASSFPGRAREQFF
TRBV4-1	TRBJ2-3	CASSQDNSGDTQYF
TRBV20-1	TRBJ1-1	CSASGQGAGSFF
TRBV7-3	TRBJ2-1	CASSLLGRVEQFF